This is a list of T cell receptor beta chains from one sample in a study of T-cell memory formation after mild COVID-19. TCRdb reprocessed the 5' RACE reads with MiXCR, giving one entry per CDR3 protein. The sample consists of 250,000 to 350,000 distinct CDR3 sequences, less than 20% of them appearing once. Material: PBMCs or a T cell subset sorted from them (not recorded which). The source of these receptors is a man in his late teens or twenties who had mild COVID-19 (a few samples of this study predate the infection). Cell type and time point are not known. CDR3s include the opening cysteine and the closing phenylalanine or tryptophan. The D gene is left open where the match is weak. Expanded clones get a size class; other rows say once, few or many, or leave the size out.

D gene,clone size,V gene,J gene,CDR3 DNA,CDR3 protein
NA,few,TRBV12-3/TRBV12-4,TRBJ2-1,TGTGCCAGCAGTTTAGAGCGAGCCTCGGACAATGAGCAGTTCTTC,CASSLERASDNEQFF
TRBD1,NA,TRBV5-1,TRBJ2-2,TGCGCCAGCAGAACGCACCGGACAGGGTCCGGGGAGCTGTTTTTT,CASRTHRTGSGELFF
NA,many,TRBV7-6,TRBJ2-1,TGTGCCAGCAGCTTAGGAAGTCATGGACGCTATGAGCAGTTCTTC,CASSLGSHGRYEQFF
NA,NA,TRBV29-1,TRBJ1-1,TGCAGCGTGGGTCTCCGCTTATCGGGTGAAGCTTTCTTT,CSVGLRLSGEAFF
TRBD1,many,TRBV12-3/TRBV12-4,TRBJ2-4,TGTGCCAGCAGTTTACCGACAGGGGCGGATATAGCCAAAAACATTCAGTACTTC,CASSLPTGADIAKNIQYF
NA,NA,TRBV3-1,TRBJ2-2,TGTGCCAGCAGGACCCGGGCCCTGGCCGGGGAGCTGTTTTTT,CASRTRALAGELFF
NA,many,TRBV29-1,TRBJ2-7,TGCAGCGTTGTATCTAGGTGGACAGTAGGACCCTCCTACGAGCAGTACTTC,CSVVSRWTVGPSYEQYF
TRBD2,NA,TRBV7-3,TRBJ2-1,TGTGCCAGCAGCTCTAGCGGGGGGACGTTGGATGAGCAGTTCTTC,CASSSSGGTLDEQFF
NA,few,TRBV5-1,TRBJ2-2,TGCGCCAGCAGCTTGTTCGGTGCGAACACCGGGGAGCTGTTTTTT,CASSLFGANTGELFF
NA,NA,TRBV6-4,TRBJ2-1,TGTGCCAGCAGTGTTGACGGGGGAAAATACAATGAGCAGTTCTTC,CASSVDGGKYNEQFF
NA,few,TRBV12-3/TRBV12-4,TRBJ1-5,TGTGCCAGCAGCCCGATCGGGACTCGGCCCCAGCATTTT,CASSPIGTRPQHF
TRBD2,NA,TRBV3-1,TRBJ2-3,TGTGCCAGCAGACCTCAGCGGGGAGCCCTCACAGATACGCAGTATTTT,CASRPQRGALTDTQYF
NA,NA,TRBV10-3,TRBJ2-6,TGTGCCATCAGTGAGTATCGGGCAGGAGGGGCCAACGTCCTGACTTTC,CAISEYRAGGANVLTF
NA,NA,TRBV5-1,TRBJ1-5,TGCGCCAGCAGCCTGGGGGCAGGGACAAATCAGCCCCAGCATTTT,CASSLGAGTNQPQHF
TRBD2,NA,TRBV11-2,TRBJ2-7,TGTGCCAGCAGCTCCCTCGGGGGGTTCTACGAGCAGTACTTC,CASSSLGGFYEQYF
TRBD2,few,TRBV6-2/TRBV6-3,TRBJ2-7,TGTGCCAGCGGGCAGGGACTAGCGATCGGCGAGCAGTACTTC,CASGQGLAIGEQYF
NA,NA,TRBV28,TRBJ2-7,TGTGCCAGCAGTCCCCGGACAGCCTACGAGCAGTACTTC,CASSPRTAYEQYF
TRBD1,NA,TRBV24-1,TRBJ2-3,TGTGCCACCAGTGATCGCGACGACAGGGGGGTCACAGATACGCAGTATTTT,CATSDRDDRGVTDTQYF
NA,few,TRBV4-3,TRBJ2-6,TGCGCCAGCAGCCAAGAACCCCCGTCAGGGGGGCGAGGTGCGGCCAACGTCCTGACTTTC,CASSQEPPSGGRGAANVLTF
NA,few,TRBV9,TRBJ1-5,TGTGCCAGCAGCGAATACGGGGCCAGTCAGCCCCAGCATTTT,CASSEYGASQPQHF
NA,few,TRBV5-1,TRBJ2-1,TGCGCCAGCAGCCCTGAGGGACAACTCACCAATGAGCAGTTCTTC,CASSPEGQLTNEQFF
TRBD2,NA,TRBV9,TRBJ2-3,TGTGCCAGCAGCGTAGATGGGGGGGGGAGCACAGATACGCAGTATTTT,CASSVDGGGSTDTQYF
NA,NA,TRBV25-1,TRBJ2-7,TGTGCCAGCAGTGTCAGCTCCTACGAGCAGTACTTC,CASSVSSYEQYF
NA,few,TRBV5-1,TRBJ2-5,TGCGCCAGCAACAAGCAGAATCAAGAGACCCAGTACTTC,CASNKQNQETQYF
TRBD1,NA,TRBV12-3/TRBV12-4,TRBJ1-1,TGTGCCAGCAGCGTGCCAGGGGGATTTGAAGCTTTCTTT,CASSVPGGFEAFF
NA,NA,TRBV20-1,TRBJ2-7,TGCAGTGCTAGAGATGCGCCGACCTACGAGCAGTACTTC,CSARDAPTYEQYF
NA,few,TRBV12-3/TRBV12-4,TRBJ2-3,TGTGCCAGCAGTTTACCCCTCGGCGGCACAGATACGCAGTATTTT,CASSLPLGGTDTQYF
NA,NA,TRBV9,TRBJ2-6,TGTGAAGTTGGGGCCAACGTCCTGACTTTC,CEVGANVLTF
NA,few,TRBV18,TRBJ2-3,TGTGCCAGCTCAACAACAGGGTCAACCCGAGATACGCAGTATTTT,CASSTTGSTRDTQYF
NA,few,TRBV9,TRBJ1-5,TGTGCCAGCAGCGTAGACTCCCGGGCCGGTCAGCCCCAGCATTTT,CASSVDSRAGQPQHF
TRBD2,NA,TRBV5-1,TRBJ2-1,TGCGCCAGCAGCCCCACCACGACTAGCGGGGGCTACAATGAGCAGTTCTTC,CASSPTTTSGGYNEQFF
TRBD2,few,TRBV4-3,TRBJ2-3,TGCGCCAGCAGCCGCCGTCTAGCGGGGTACACAGATACGCAGTATTTT,CASSRRLAGYTDTQYF
TRBD1,NA,TRBV6-2/TRBV6-3,TRBJ1-2,TGTGCCAGCAGTTACAGGCATCTCAGGGGGATTGGTAACTATGGCTACACCTTC,CASSYRHLRGIGNYGYTF
NA,few,TRBV7-7,TRBJ2-5,TGTGCCAGCAGCTTAGCGAGCCAAGAGACCCAGTACTTC,CASSLASQETQYF
TRBD1,few,TRBV7-9,TRBJ1-1,TGTGCCAGCAGCGCGCCGGGACAGGGGAACACTGAAGCTTTCTTT,CASSAPGQGNTEAFF
TRBD2,NA,TRBV11-2,TRBJ2-3,TGTGCCAGCAGCTTATTAGCGGGGGGGATCACAGATACGCAGTATTTT,CASSLLAGGITDTQYF
NA,many,TRBV2,TRBJ2-7,TGTGCCAGCAGTCTTACCGAAAACTACGAGCAGTACTTC,CASSLTENYEQYF
NA,few,TRBV21-1,TRBJ2-7,TGTGCCAGCAAGTGTAGTGTCCCATGCTACGAGCAGTACTTC,CASKCSVPCYEQYF
NA,few,TRBV9,TRBJ2-1,TGTGCCAGCAGCATCCCAGGGGTTGCGAATGAGCAGTTCTTC,CASSIPGVANEQFF
TRBD1,NA,TRBV9,TRBJ2-3,TGTGCCAGCAGCCTAACACCGGGACAGGGAAAAGATACGCAGTATTTT,CASSLTPGQGKDTQYF
NA,many,TRBV28,TRBJ1-5,TGCGCCAGCAGCTTGACGGGGGCCGGTCAGCCCCAGCATTTT,CASSLTGAGQPQHF
NA,NA,TRBV7-2,TRBJ2-3,TGTGCCAGCAGCCCCAGTTGGGTAACAGATACGCAGTATTTT,CASSPSWVTDTQYF
NA,NA,TRBV7-6,TRBJ2-1,TGTGCCAGCAGCTTTTCCGCTAGCGCATTTTACAATGAGCAGTTCTTC,CASSFSASAFYNEQFF
TRBD2,NA,TRBV12-3/TRBV12-4,TRBJ2-2,TGTGCCACCAAAAGCCCAACTAGCGGGGACGCCGGGGAGCTGTTTTTT,CATKSPTSGDAGELFF